Below are 12 T cell receptor beta chains sequenced from a single sample in a study of vaccination effects on CD4 cells after COVID-19. After expansion with viral peptide pools in the ViraFEST assay, antigen-specific CD4+ T cells were sequenced. At the end of roughly 9 days of culture, CD4+ T cells were isolated. Each vaccine recipient was nucleocapsid antibody negative and had no prior SARS-CoV-2 infection. Libraries were prepared by immunoSEQ multiplex PCR; TCRdb keeps only in-frame clonotypes and omits some of them. The sample consists of about 68,000 clones, 75% to 90% of them appearing once. For these TCRs, the target antigens are not known. The sequencing used CD4+ T cells from PBMCs cultured with SARS-CoV-2 spike peptides, collected before COVID-19 vaccination. These receptors were obtained from a human donor who received a COVID-19 vaccine.

The rearrangement uses TRBV25-1 and TRBJ1-1; D might be TRBD1 (6 bases). Germline values: CDR1 MGHDK, CDR2 SYGVNS. This CDR3 region has 15 residues. Trimming cost V 6 bases and J 0 bases, with 14 bases left between them. CDR3 nucleotide sequence: TGTGCCAGCAGGAGGGGTCAGGGGTTGAACACTGAAGCTTTCTTT. Its protein is CASRRGQGLNTEAFF.

This clone was recorded only once. The J gene is TRBJ1-3, the V gene TRBV3-1 (or the pseudogene TRBV3-2), with D uncertain. CDR1 and CDR2 (germline): LGHDT, YNNKEL (reference sequence). V dropped 3 bases and J dropped 4 bases, with 16 bases sitting between them. This CDR3 has 16 residues. In DNA, the CDR3 is TGTGCCAGCAGCCAGAGGGCCGTTCTGAGAGGAAACACCATATATTTT. Protein: CASSQRAVLRGNTIYF.

This clone was recorded only once. The J gene is TRBJ1-1, the V gene TRBV2; weak D call: TRBD1 (5 bases). V lost 4 bases and J lost 3, with 9 bases in between. CDR3 length equals 13 residues. Germline V lookup: CDR1 SNHLY, CDR2 FYNNEI. The DNA for the CDR3 is TGTGCCAGCAGTGTGTCCAGGGACACTGAAGCTTTCTTT. It codes for CASSVSRDTEAFF.

This sequence joins TRBV6-6 and TRBJ1-1; D unresolved. This CDR3 comprises 13 residues. Trimming took 3 bases from V and 7 from J, leaving 12 bases between them. The germline V gene encodes CDR1 MNHNY and CDR2 SVGAGI (reference sequence). The CDR3 DNA is TGTGCCAGCAGTTATATGGAATATATTGAAGCTTTCTTT. It yields the protein CASSYMEYIEAFF.

The genes are TRBV6-4 and TRBJ1-1; D is undetermined. The V end lost 6 bases, the J end lost 3 bases, and 11 bases lay between the germline ends. Germline V lookup: CDR1 MRHNA, CDR2 SNTAGT. The CDR3 totals 13 residues. CDR3 coding DNA: TGTGCCAGCAGCAAGCCGGGAGACACTGAAGCTTTCTTT. It translates to CASSKPGDTEAFF.

CDR3 residues: CASSSVVSKETQYF. The CDR3 nucleotides read TGTGCCAGCAGCTCGGTCGTTTCCAAAGAGACCCAGTACTTC. This chain joins TRBV5-6 and TRBJ2-5; no firm D call. The V gene lost 3 bases and the J gene lost 3 bases, with 12 bases spanning the gap. Germline-derived CDR1 and CDR2 are SGHDT and YYEEEE. The CDR3 covers 14 residues.

The chain combines TRBV12-5 with TRBJ1-2, with D maybe TRBD1 (5 bases). The CDR3 has 14 residues. The germline gives CDR1 LGHNT, CDR2 FRNRAP. V was pared by 2 bases and J by 4 bases, with 11 bases between. The chain's CDR3 is CASGLNAGTYGYTF. CDR3 coding DNA: TGTGCTAGTGGTTTGAACGCAGGGACCTATGGCTACACCTTC.

The chain joins TRBV29-1 to TRBJ2-3; 7 bases agree with TRBD2. J was trimmed by 5 bases and V by 1 base; bases with no gene match: 9. In germline, CDR1 is SQVTM, CDR2 ANQGSEA. This CDR3 has 15 amino acids. CDR3 DNA sequence: TGCAGCGTTGAAGGGCCCTCCGGGGGGAGAGATACGCAGTATTTT. This codes for CSVEGPSGGRDTQYF.

This clone was observed once. V gene TRBV5-1 combines with J gene TRBJ2-3, with 15 bases fitting TRBD2. Germline V lookup: CDR1 SGHRS, CDR2 YFSETQ. Trimming cost V 1 base and J 6 bases; bases outside gene matches: 3. The CDR3 runs 16 residues. DNA for the CDR3: TGCGCCAGCAGCTTGAGGACTAGCGGGGGGGCTGATACGCAGTATTTT. Translation: CASSLRTSGGADTQYF.

The chain employs TRBV20-1 and TRBJ1-5, with D unresolved. Trimming cost V 3 bases and J 5 bases, with 11 bases left between them. Per germline, CDR1 DFQATT and CDR2 SNEGSKA (reference sequence). CDR3 size: 13 residues. CDR3 DNA: TGCAGTGCTAGTTCCGGGAAGGATCAGCCCCAGCATTTT. Protein sequence: CSASSGKDQPQHF.

The chain combines TRBV12-5 with TRBJ2-5; D perhaps matches TRBD2 (7 bases). Germline V gives CDR1 LGHNT, CDR2 FRNRAP. The CDR3 is 16 residues long. V was clipped by 1 base and J by 0 bases, with 12 bases between them. The CDR3 DNA follows: TGTGCTAGTGGTTTGGGGCCGGGGGGCTACCAAGAGACCCAGTACTTC. The encoded protein is CASGLGPGGYQETQYF.

The chain uses TRBV6-4 and TRBJ2-3; TRBD2 is a possible D gene (6 bases). The CDR3 is 15 residues long. The ends were cut back, 0 bases at V and 2 bases at J, with 9 bases in the middle. The germline V gene encodes CDR1 MRHNA and CDR2 SNTAGT. This CDR3 is CASSDSRGATDTQYF. The DNA of the CDR3 is TGTGCCAGCAGTGACTCTCGCGGGGCCACAGATACGCAGTATTTT.